One and the same sample provided the 17 T cell receptor beta chains below, sequenced in a study of CD8+CD57+ T cells in acquired aplastic anemia. Patients who underwent sequencing had shown CD8+CD57+ cell expansion by flow cytometry. CDR3 and TCR beta VDJ profiling relied on genomic DNA as the template. TCRdb ran MiXCR on the reads and lists one entry per CDR3 protein. The data show approximately 250,000 distinct CDR3 sequences, approximately 80% seen once. The sequenced sample consisted of sorted CD4+, CD8+, or CD8+CD57+ T cells (not recorded which) from PBMCs. The receptors originated from a human donor with aplastic anemia.

On this clonotype itself: This may be a read error, as it is one base from a much larger clone. This rearrangement joins TRBV25-1 to TRBJ1-3, with no clear D. This CDR3 has 15 residues. Per germline, CDR1 MGHDK and CDR2 SYGVNS. Here the CDR3 DNA reads TGTGCCGGCAGTGAATCCTATGACCCTGGAAACACCGTATATTTT. The encoded protein is CAGSESYDPGNTVYF.

This clonotype was counted ten times or more. The rearrangement uses TRBV7-2 and TRBJ2-3; 10 positions match TRBD2. Germline V gene lookup returns CDR1 SGHTA and CDR2 FQGNSA. The CDR3 runs 16 residues. Trimming cost V 1 base and J 2 bases; bases outside gene matches: 3. CDR3 nucleotides: TGTGCCAGCAGCTTAGAAAGCGGGGGGGCCACAGATACGCAGTATTTT. This encodes CASSLESGGATDTQYF.

V and J are TRBV5-6 and TRBJ1-2; D gene ambiguous. Trimming left V 0 bases short and J 5 bases short, with 11 bases between. The CDR3 covers 14 residues. Germline assignment: CDR1 SGHDT and CDR2 YYEEEE. The CDR3 sequence is CASSLGEGAYGYTF. DNA of the CDR3: TGTGCCAGCAGCTTGGGGGAGGGCGCATATGGCTACACCTTC.

A remark on this clonotype: Germline and junction disagree at one end, which may indicate a read error. V is TRBV7-9 and J is TRBJ2-7; possible D gene TRBD2, 7 bases. The CDR3 covers 14 residues. CDR1 and CDR2 (germline): SEHNR, FQNEAQ (reference sequence). In DNA, the CDR3 is TGTGCCACCAGCGGCGGGGGCCGAGATTACTCGCCGTTCTTC. Its protein is CATSGGGRDYSPFF. Full variable domain (rest looked up from reference TRBV7-9 and TRBJ2-7): DTGVSQNPRHKITKRGQNVTFRCDPISEHNRLYWYRQTLGQGPEFLTYFQNEAQLEKSRLLSDRFSAERPKGSFSTLEIQRTEQGDSAMYLCATSGGGRDYSPFFGPGTRLTVT.

The chain joins TRBV7-6 to TRBJ1-2; no reliable D call. Germline loops: CDR1 SGHVS, CDR2 FNYEAQ. V was cut by 3 bases and J by 10 bases, with 24 bases left in between. The CDR3 is 16 amino acids. The CDR3 loop reads CASSFGGETEAFFYTF. In DNA, the CDR3 is TGTGCCAGCAGCTTCGGAGGCGAGACTGAAGCTTTCTTCTACACCTTC.

This clonotype was counted many times. The chain carries TRBV12-3 or TRBV12-4 and TRBJ2-5; 7 bases match TRBD2. There are 13 residues in the CDR3. The V segment lost 6 bases and the J segment 9 bases; nucleotides outside the gene matches: 10. The DNA for the CDR3 is TGTGCCAGCAGCCGCTTTGTTGCGGGGGCCCAGTACTTC. Its translation: CASSRFVAGAQYF.

To note about this clonotype: The junction departs from germline at one end; a sequencing error may be responsible. This chain connects TRBV5-4 to TRBJ2-1, with D perhaps TRBD1 (5 bases). The CDR3 length is 15 residues. CDR1 and CDR2 from the germline V gene are SGHNT and YYREEE (reference sequence). The CDR3 DNA sequence: TGTGCCAGTAGCTTTGCTAGGGGATCCTACAATGAGCAGTTCTTC. It is translated as CASSFARGSYNEQFF.

The V gene is TRBV9, the J gene TRBJ2-1, with D possibly TRBD1 on 7 matching bases. The ends were cut back, 0 bases at V and 4 bases at J, with 23 bases in the middle. Germline lookup yields CDR1 SGDLS and CDR2 YYNGEE. This CDR3 has 19 residues. The CDR3 DNA reads as TGTGCCAGCAGCGTAGATCCAGGGGGGTTCGGGGGTGGGTACAATGAGCAGTTCTTC. It specifies CASSVDPGGFGGGYNEQFF.

The J gene is TRBJ2-5, the V gene TRBV20-1; the D is unclear. V was trimmed by 3 bases and J by 9 bases, leaving 5 bases between them. The CDR3 length is 9 residues. Germline CDR1 and CDR2: DFQATT and SNEGSKA (reference sequence). CDR3 region: CSASKAQYF. CDR3 in DNA: TGCAGTGCTAGTAAGGCCCAGTACTTC.

With respect to this clonotype: This CDR3 fails to terminate in the conserved phenylalanine or tryptophan, so it likely reflects a read error. The DNA is left out, because the CDR3 cannot be placed on it with certainty; the CDR3 is given as TCRdb lists it. The gene calls are TRBV7-9 and TRBJ2-3. The CDR3 is made up of 13 amino acids, end residues included. Germline V gives CDR1 SEHNR, CDR2 FQNEAQ (reference sequence). The CDR3 spells CASGYQRSDRNDE.

With respect to this clonotype: No conserved phenylalanine or tryptophan ends this CDR3, so it is likely a read error. The limits of the CDR3 on the DNA are not certain, so only TCRdb's listed CDR3 is given. The chain employs TRBV7-9 and TRBJ2-7; the table assigns TRBD2, which was not confirmed against the DNA. The germline CDR1 and CDR2 sequences are SEHNR and FQNEAQ (reference sequence). From its first to its last residue, the CDR3 has 14 amino acids. The CDR3 here is CASSFQRSGGGDEH.

The V and J genes are TRBV2 and TRBJ2-7; D is unresolved. Germline V CDR1 and CDR2: SNHLY, FYNNEI. This CDR3 has 13 amino acids. V shed 7 bases and J shed 5 bases, with 15 bases lying between them. The CDR3 is CASNPARRDEQYF. CDR3 bases: TGTGCCAGCAATCCGGCGAGGCGCGACGAGCAGTACTTC.

The rearrangement links TRBV9 to TRBJ2-1, with D tentatively TRBD2 (7 bases). The CDR3 is made up of 16 amino acids. The V and J ends lost 4 bases and 11 bases respectively, with 25 bases between them. The germline V gene encodes CDR1 SGDLS and CDR2 YYNGEE. CDR3: CASSLGGGSRNQQQFF. The CDR3 DNA sequence: TGTGCCAGCAGCTTAGGGGGGGGCAGCCGCAATCAGCAGCAGTTCTTC.

The chain couples TRBV11-3 to TRBJ2-7; the match to TRBD1 covers 7 bases. Looked up from germline, CDR1 is SGHNT and CDR2 is YENEEA. The CDR3 is 18 residues long. The J segment lost 1 base and the V segment lost 0 bases, leaving 12 bases of the junction unmatched. DNA of the CDR3: TGTGCCAGCAGCTTAGATCTGAACGGGACAGCCCTTTCCTACGAGCAGTACGTC. It codes for CASSLDLNGTALSYEQYV.

Only one count was recorded for this clonotype. The CDR3 sequence is CASSSADREQETQYF. In DNA, the CDR3 is TGTGCCAGCAGCTCCGCAGACAGAGAACAAGAGACCCAGTACTTC. The chain combines TRBV11-1 with TRBJ2-5, with TRBD1 as a possible D gene (5 bases). The CDR3 runs 15 residues. Germline-derived CDR1 and CDR2 are SGHAT and FQDESV (reference sequence). V lost 4 bases and J lost 2, with 14 bases in between.

In the case of this clonotype: Lacking the conserved final phenylalanine or tryptophan, this CDR3 likely reflects a read error. It is unclear where the CDR3 begins or ends on the DNA, so no DNA is shown, and the CDR3 is as TCRdb lists it. The rearrangement links TRBV7-9 to TRBJ1-5; the D call TRBD1 from the table was never checked on the DNA. Termini included, the CDR3 measures 13 amino acids. Germline values: CDR1 SEHNR, CDR2 FQNEAQ (reference sequence). Here the CDR3 reads CASSYKRSGGSDE.

The V gene is TRBV7-2, the J gene TRBJ2-3; D perhaps matches TRBD2 (6 bases). The CDR3 contains 14 residues. Trimming cost V 5 bases and J 15 bases, with 24 bases left between them. CDR1 and CDR2 (germline): SGHTA, FQGNSA. CDR3 sequence (DNA): TGTGCCAGCAGCCTGGGGGGAAGACAGCCCCAGCATTATTTT. Encoded protein: CASSLGGRQPQHYF.